This entry features one TCR beta chain sequence. The tumor samples were collected prior to definitive surgery or chemotherapy. Assay: immunoSEQ multiplex PCR; the TCRdb copy retains only in-frame clones and omits some. The data contain about 15,000 clones, roughly nine tenths of them singletons. This specimen comes from a study of high-grade serous ovarian cancer treatment subgroups. The material sequenced was tumor tissue. The receptor's source is a human donor with high-grade serous ovarian cancer.

Written as DNA, the CDR3 is TGTGCCAGCAGCCAAAATGGTATAGAAGCTTTCTTT. Its translation is CASSQNGIEAFF. This chain uses TRBV11-3 with TRBJ1-1; no clear D gene. There are 12 residues in the CDR3. The germline V gene has CDR1 SGHNT and CDR2 YENEEA. Trimming removed 5 bases from V and 8 bases from J, with 12 bases in between.